Described below is a single TCR beta chain sequence and its context. Its specificity is unknown. Here immunoSEQ multiplex PCR was the method, and the copy in TCRdb shows in-frame clones only, minus some. In the table there are about 150,000 clones, 79% of which are singletons. The sample belongs to a study of cytotoxic CD8 clonotypes in ibrutinib-treated CLL. General study findings and limits: Public clonotypes (which were uncommon) either contracted or remained stable on treatment.

The sample in question was PBMCs, obtained after 12 months of ibrutinib treatment. This clonotype originated in a human donor with chronic lymphocytic leukemia.

In DNA form, the CDR3 reads TGTGCCAGCAGCCGTACGAATCCCCTCTCTGGAAACACCATATATTTT. Protein: CASSRTNPLSGNTIYF. The rearrangement links TRBV5-4 to TRBJ1-3, with unresolved D. The CDR3 covers 16 residues. Germline V gives CDR1 SGHNT, CDR2 YYREEE (reference sequence). V shed 4 bases and J shed 0 bases, with 14 bases lying between them. The whole variable domain, filled in from reference TRBV5-4 and TRBJ1-3, reads ETGVTQSPTHLIKTRGQQVTLRCSSQSGHNTVSWYQQALGQGPQFIFQYYREEENGRGNFPPRFSGLQFPNYSSELNVNALELDDSALYLCASSRTNPLSGNTIYFGEGSWLTVV.